What follows is one T cell receptor (beta chain) and its context. What it binds is not known. This sample is part of a study of shared clonotypes between healthy human individuals. On the study more broadly: The plates for each donor numbered three CD4 naive, three CD4 memory, two CD8 naive and one CD8 memory. Study-level points and caveats: Naive subsets, compared against memory subsets, generally had larger estimated richness values. When compared with the clonotypes that were shared by all four sorted-subset donors, the non-shared clonotypes turned out to have lower generation probabilities. Depth was large, yet rarefaction showed that sorted-subset sequencing was incomplete.

CD45RO-negative, CCR7-selected cells formed the naive CD8 fraction, which excluded terminally differentiated effector memory CD45RA+ cells. This CDR3 comprises 15 residues. Trimming took 5 bases from V and 4 from J; bases not matched to a gene: 8. Germline V gene sequence: CDR1 MNHEY, CDR2 SVGAGI. The protocol was immunoSEQ multiplex PCR, while the TCRdb copy is restricted to in-frame clones and leaves out a portion. The data show some 2.1 million clones, roughly 95% seen once. Sequencing was carried out using naive CD8+ T cells from PBMCs. This rearrangement joins TRBV6-5 to TRBJ1-5, with 7 nucleotides matching TRBD1. This clonotype originated in a man younger than 35 in good health. Some clones in this sample may be carry-over from other donors' samples. The CDR3 is CASSQGQLGNQPQHF. Written as DNA, the CDR3 is TGTGCCAGCAGTCAGGGACAGCTGGGGAATCAGCCCCAGCATTTT.